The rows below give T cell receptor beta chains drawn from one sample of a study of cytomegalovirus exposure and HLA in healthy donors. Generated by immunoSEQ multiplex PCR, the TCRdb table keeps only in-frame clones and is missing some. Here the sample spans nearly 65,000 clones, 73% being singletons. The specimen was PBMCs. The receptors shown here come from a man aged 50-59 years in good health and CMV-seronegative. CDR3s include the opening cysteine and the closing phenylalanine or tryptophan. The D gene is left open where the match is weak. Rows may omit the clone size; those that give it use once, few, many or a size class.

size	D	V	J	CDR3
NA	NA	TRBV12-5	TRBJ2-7	CASGLVITGSREQYF
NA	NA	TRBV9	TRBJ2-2	CASSVDPRTGELFF
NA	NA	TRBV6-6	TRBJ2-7	CASTEQGISYEQYF
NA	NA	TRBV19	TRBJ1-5	CASSLGPGGTSGSQPQHF
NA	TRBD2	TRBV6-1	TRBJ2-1	CASTVAGGQFF
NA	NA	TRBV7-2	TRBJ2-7	CASSLGPLEQYF
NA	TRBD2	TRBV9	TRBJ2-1	CASSAGLAAYNEQFF
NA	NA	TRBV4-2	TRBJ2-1	CASSVRGGATEQFF
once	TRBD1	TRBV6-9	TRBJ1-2	CASSYSQGGDGYTF
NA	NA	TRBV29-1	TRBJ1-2	CSVEEGAGYTF
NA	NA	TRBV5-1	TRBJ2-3	CASSLEGGLISDTQYF
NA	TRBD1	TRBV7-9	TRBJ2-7	CASSATGGDEQYF
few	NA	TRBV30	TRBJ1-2	CAWSPPLAPYGYGYTF
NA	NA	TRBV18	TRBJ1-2	CASSPQRADYGYTF
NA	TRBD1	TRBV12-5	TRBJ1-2	CASGLEGGGYGYTF
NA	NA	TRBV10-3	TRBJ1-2	CAIQQGVANYGYTF
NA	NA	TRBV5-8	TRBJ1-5	CASSLGAGVNQPQHF
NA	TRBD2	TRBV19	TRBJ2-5	CASSHRGGQETQYF
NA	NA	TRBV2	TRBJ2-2	CGIVQGPNTGELFF
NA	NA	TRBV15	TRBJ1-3	CATRNRVSGNTIYF